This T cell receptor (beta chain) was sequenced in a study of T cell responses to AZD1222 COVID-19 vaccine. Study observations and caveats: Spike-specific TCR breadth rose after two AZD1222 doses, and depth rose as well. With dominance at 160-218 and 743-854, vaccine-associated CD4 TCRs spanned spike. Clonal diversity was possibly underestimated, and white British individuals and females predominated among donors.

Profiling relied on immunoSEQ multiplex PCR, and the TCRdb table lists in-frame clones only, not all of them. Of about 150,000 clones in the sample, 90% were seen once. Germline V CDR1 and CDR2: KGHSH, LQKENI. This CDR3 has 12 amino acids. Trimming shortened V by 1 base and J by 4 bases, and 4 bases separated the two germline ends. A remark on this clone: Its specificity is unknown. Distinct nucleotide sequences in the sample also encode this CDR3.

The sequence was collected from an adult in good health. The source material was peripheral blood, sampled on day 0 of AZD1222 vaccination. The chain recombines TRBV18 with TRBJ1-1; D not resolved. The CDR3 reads CASSPRVTEAFF. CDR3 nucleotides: TGTGCCAGCTCACCACGGGTCACTGAAGCTTTCTTT.